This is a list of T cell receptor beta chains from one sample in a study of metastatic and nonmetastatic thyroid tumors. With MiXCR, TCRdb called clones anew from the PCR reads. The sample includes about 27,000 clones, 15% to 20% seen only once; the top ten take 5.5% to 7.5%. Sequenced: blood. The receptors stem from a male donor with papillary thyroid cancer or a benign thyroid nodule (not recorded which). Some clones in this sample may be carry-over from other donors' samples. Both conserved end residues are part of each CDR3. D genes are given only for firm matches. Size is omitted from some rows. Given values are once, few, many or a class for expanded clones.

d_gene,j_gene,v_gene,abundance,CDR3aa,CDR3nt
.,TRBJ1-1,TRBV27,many,CASSLSANTEAFF,TGTGCCAGCAGTTTATCTGCGAACACTGAAGCTTTCTTT
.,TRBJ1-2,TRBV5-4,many,CASSLFSSDGYTF,TGTGCCAGCAGCTTATTCAGCAGCGATGGCTACACCTTC
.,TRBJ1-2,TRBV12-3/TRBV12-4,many,CASSPTLNYGYTF,TGTGCCAGCAGTCCAACACTTAACTATGGCTACACCTTC
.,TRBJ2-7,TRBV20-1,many,CSILPSLGYSYEQYF,TGCAGTATTCTCCCCTCTCTCGGCTACTCCTACGAGCAGTACTTC
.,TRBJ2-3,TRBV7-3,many,CASSRSPGATDTQYF,TGTGCCAGCAGCCGTTCCCCAGGTGCGACAGATACGCAGTATTTT
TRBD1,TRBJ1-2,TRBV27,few,CASSKGQGASGYTF,TGTGCCAGCAGCAAGGGACAGGGGGCGTCTGGCTACACCTTC
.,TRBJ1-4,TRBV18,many,CASSPAHLDLTNEKLFF,TGTGCCAGCTCACCAGCCCACTTGGACTTAACTAATGAAAAACTGTTTTTT
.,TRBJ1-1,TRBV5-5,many,CASRIYTFVPVEAFF,TGTGCCAGCAGAATATACACGTTTGTTCCCGTAGAAGCTTTCTTT
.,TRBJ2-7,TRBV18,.,CATHSGDYEQYF,TGTGCCACCCACTCAGGGGACTACGAGCAGTACTTC
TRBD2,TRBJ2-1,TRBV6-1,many,CASSAPTSGSWYNEQFF,TGTGCCAGCAGTGCTCCGACTAGCGGGAGTTGGTACAATGAGCAGTTCTTC
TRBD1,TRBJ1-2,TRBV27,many,CASSEDRQGGGIYRF,TGTGCCAGCAGTGAAGACCGACAGGGGGGAGGGATATATCGCTTC
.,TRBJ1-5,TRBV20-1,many,CSASYREDQPQHF,TGCAGTGCTAGTTACAGGGAGGACCAGCCCCAGCATTTT
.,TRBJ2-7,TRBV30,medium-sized,CAWSTGGRSVHEQYF,TGTGCCTGGAGTACCGGGGGGCGAAGCGTCCACGAGCAGTACTTC
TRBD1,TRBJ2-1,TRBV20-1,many,CSARGTGDYNEQFF,TGCAGTGCTAGGGGGACAGGGGACTACAATGAGCAGTTCTTC
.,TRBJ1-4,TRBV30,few,CAWSWGRGVGNEKLFF,TGTGCCTGGAGCTGGGGGAGGGGGGTAGGTAATGAAAAACTGTTTTTT
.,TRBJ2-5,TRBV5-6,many,CASSWQETQYF,TGTGCCAGCAGCTGGCAAGAGACCCAGTACTTC
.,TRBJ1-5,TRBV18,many,CASSPDRNQPQHF,TGTGCCAGCTCACCAGACAGGAACCAGCCCCAGCATTTT
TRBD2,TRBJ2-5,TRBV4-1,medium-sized,CASSQQELAKRDAGTQYF,TGCGCCAGCAGCCAGCAAGAGCTGGCGAAGCGGGATGCAGGGACCCAGTACTTC
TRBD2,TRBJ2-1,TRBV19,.,CASNTFSGLGDRNDHFF,TGTGCCAGTAACACCTTTAGCGGGCTCGGCGATAGAAATGATCATTTCTTC
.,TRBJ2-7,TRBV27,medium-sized,CASSFLGGLKNEQYF,TGTGCCAGCAGTTTCTTGGGGGGCCTGAAGAACGAGCAGTACTTC
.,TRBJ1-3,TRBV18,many,CASSPGSNSGNTIYF,TGTGCCAGCTCACCAGGTAGCAACTCTGGAAACACCATATATTTT
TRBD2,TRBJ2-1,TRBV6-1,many,CASSEWYEREEFF,TGTGCCAGCAGTGAATGGTACGAGCGGGAGGAGTTCTTC
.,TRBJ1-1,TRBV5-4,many,CASSRLTGIVDTEAFF,TGTGCCAGCAGCCGACTCACAGGGATCGTGGACACTGAAGCTTTCTTT
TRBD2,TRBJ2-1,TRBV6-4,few,CASSDSSGGVYNEQFF,TGTGCCAGCAGTGACTCGTCGGGAGGAGTGTACAATGAGCAGTTCTTC
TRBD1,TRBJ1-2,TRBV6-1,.,CASSADRANYGYTF,TGTGCCAGCAGTGCGGACAGGGCGAACTATGGCTACACCTTC
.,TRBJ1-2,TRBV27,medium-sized,CASSHGRGGGYTF,TGTGCCAGCAGTCACGGACGCGGCGGAGGCTACACCTTC
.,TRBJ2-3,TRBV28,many,CASSSPGHSTDTQYF,TGTGCCAGCAGTTCTCCGGGACATAGCACAGATACGCAGTATTTT
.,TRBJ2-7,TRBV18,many,CASSPPGRSHEQYF,TGTGCCAGCTCACCACCGGGGCGCAGCCACGAGCAGTACTTC
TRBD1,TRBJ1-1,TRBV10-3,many,CAIRGQEWNTEAFF,TGTGCCATCAGGGGACAGGAGTGGAACACTGAAGCTTTCTTT
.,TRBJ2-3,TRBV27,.,CASSLLLARGRGDTQYF,TGTGCCAGCAGTTTATTATTGGCGCGAGGTCGGGGAGATACGCAGTATTTT
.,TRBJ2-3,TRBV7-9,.,CASNVPPRDAQYF,TGTGCCAGCAACGTTCCCCCCCGGGACGCGCAGTATTTT
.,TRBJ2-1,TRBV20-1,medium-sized,CSANPPRGWYNEQFF,TGCAGTGCTAACCCGCCCCGAGGTTGGTACAATGAGCAGTTCTTC
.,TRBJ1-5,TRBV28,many,CASSLSIRQPQHF,TGTGCCAGCAGTTTATCGATCCGTCAGCCCCAGCATTTT
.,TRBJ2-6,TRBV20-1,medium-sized,CSARDLRRSSGANVLTF,TGCAGTGCTAGAGATCTAAGAAGAAGCTCTGGGGCCAACGTCCTGACTTTC
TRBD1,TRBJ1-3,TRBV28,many,CASTQGVDTIYF,TGTGCCAGCACCCAGGGGGTGGACACCATATATTTT